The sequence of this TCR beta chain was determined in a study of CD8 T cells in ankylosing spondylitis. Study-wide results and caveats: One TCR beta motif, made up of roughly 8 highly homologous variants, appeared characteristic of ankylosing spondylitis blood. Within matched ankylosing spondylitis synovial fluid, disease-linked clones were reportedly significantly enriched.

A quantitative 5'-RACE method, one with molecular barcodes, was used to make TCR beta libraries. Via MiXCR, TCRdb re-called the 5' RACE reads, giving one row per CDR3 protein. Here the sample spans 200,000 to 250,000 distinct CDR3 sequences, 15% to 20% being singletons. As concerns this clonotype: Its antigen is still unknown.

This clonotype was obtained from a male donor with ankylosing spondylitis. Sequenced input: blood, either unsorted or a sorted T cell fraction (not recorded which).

In DNA form, the CDR3 reads TGCAGTGCTAGACCCTGGGGGGGGACTGAAGCTTTCTTT. It encodes CSARPWGGTEAFF. The genes are TRBV20-1 and TRBJ1-1, with D perhaps TRBD1 (5 bases). This CDR3 is 13 amino acids long. Looked up from germline, CDR1 is DFQATT and CDR2 is SNEGSKA (reference sequence). V lost 2 bases to trimming and J lost 5 bases, with 12 bases between them.